Listed here are 31 T cell receptor beta chains from one sample, sequenced in a study of CD8 T cells in ankylosing spondylitis. TCRdb re-analysed the 5' RACE reads in MiXCR, keeping a single row per CDR3 protein. The table includes roughly 120,000 distinct CDR3 sequences, roughly 13% detected once. The specimen sequenced was blood, either unsorted or a sorted T cell fraction (not recorded which). The receptors derive from a female donor with ankylosing spondylitis or in good health (not recorded which).

The table lists this clonotype with a few counts. This chain links TRBV6-1 with TRBJ1-5; D ambiguous. Germline V gene sequence: CDR1 MNHNS, CDR2 SASEGT. The CDR3 is 14 amino acids. Trimming cost V 1 base and J 6 bases, with 10 bases left between them. CDR3 nucleotide sequence: TGTGCCAGCAGTGAAGGGGTTCACCCTCAGCCCCAGCATTTT. Translated, it gives CASSEGVHPQPQHF.

Comments on this clonotype: The junction and the germline gene differ at one end; a read error may be behind it. The CDR3 sequence: CASKSGNTIYF. The CDR3 DNA reads as TGTGCCAGCAAGAGTGGAAATACCATATATTTT. V gene TRBV3-1 combines with J gene TRBJ1-3; no firm D call. The germline V gene has CDR1 LGHDT and CDR2 YNNKEL (reference sequence). The CDR3 is made up of 11 amino acids. Using reference TRBV3-1 and TRBJ1-3 for the parts outside the CDR3, the full variable domain is DTAVSQTPKYLVTQMGNDKSIKCEQNLGHDTMYWYKQDSKKFLKIMFSYNNKELIINETVPNRFSPKSPDKAHLNLHINSLELGDSAVYFCASKSGNTIYFGEGSWLTVV.

This clonotype was recorded at least ten times. This chain uses TRBV5-1 with TRBJ2-3, with a possible D match to TRBD2 (5 bases). This CDR3 has 16 residues. The ends were cut back, 0 bases at V and 4 bases at J, with 15 bases in the middle. The germline V gene has CDR1 SGHRS and CDR2 YFSETQ. CDR3 in DNA: TGCGCCAGCAGCTTGGACCTTTCGGGGTCCGCAGATACGCAGTATTTT. Translation: CASSLDLSGSADTQYF. Full variable domain (remainder filled in from reference TRBV5-1 and TRBJ2-3): KAGVTQTPRYLIKTRGQQVTLSCSPISGHRSVSWYQQTPGQGLQFLFEYFSETQRNKGNFPGRFSGRQFSNSRSEMNVSTLELGDSALYLCASSLDLSGSADTQYFGPGTRLTVL.

V usage is TRBV5-1 and J usage is TRBJ2-1; TRBD2 agrees at 8 bases. The V segment lost 4 bases and the J segment 7 bases; nucleotides outside the gene matches: 10. CDR3 length equals 15 residues. From germline, CDR1 is SGHRS and CDR2 YFSETQ. Written as DNA, the CDR3 is TGCGCCAGCAGCCCAGAGCGGGAGATTCTTAATGAGCAGTTCTTC. Its protein is CASSPEREILNEQFF.

This clonotype was seen a few times. The chain recombines TRBV5-1 with TRBJ2-5; D is unclear. In germline, CDR1 is SGHRS, CDR2 YFSETQ. The CDR3 covers 15 residues. V gave up 4 bases and J gave up 3 bases, with 16 bases separating them. CDR3 DNA: TGCGCCAGCAGCCCTCAAGGGCGGAAGGAAGAGACCCAGTACTTC. Its protein product is CASSPQGRKEETQYF.

In its sample, this clonotype was seen a few times. This chain joins TRBV20-1 and TRBJ1-1, with a tentative D call TRBD1 (6 bases). CDR3 length: 14 amino acids. V lost 5 bases to trimming and J lost 0 bases, with 13 bases between them. Germline-derived CDR1 and CDR2 are DFQATT and SNEGSKA (reference sequence). The CDR3 region is CSAEEGGLNTEAFF. DNA for the CDR3: TGCAGTGCTGAGGAGGGGGGGCTGAACACTGAAGCTTTCTTT.

This clonotype appeared a few times. The chain uses TRBV19 and TRBJ2-7; no definite D call. CDR3 length: 13 residues. From germline, CDR1 is LNHDA and CDR2 SQIVND (reference sequence). V gave up 3 bases and J gave up 3 bases, with 9 bases separating them. CDR3: CASSISISYEQYF. CDR3 DNA: TGTGCCAGTAGTATTAGCATCAGCTACGAGCAGTACTTC.

In its sample, this clonotype was seen many times. The chain recombines TRBV20-1 with TRBJ2-3, with 10 bases lining up with TRBD2. The V gene's germline CDR1 is DFQATT and CDR2 SNEGSKA (reference sequence). With V trimmed by 3 bases and J by 8 bases, 5 bases remained unmatched. The CDR3 runs to 13 residues. The CDR3, as DNA: TGCAGTGCTAGTGTGCTAGCGGGGGCTACGCAGTATTTT. Amino acids: CSASVLAGATQYF.

This clonotype appeared a few times. V gene TRBV7-6 combines with J gene TRBJ2-2; D is unclear. The CDR3 consists of 13 residues. Germline V CDR1 and CDR2: SGHVS, FNYEAQ. Trimming left V 5 bases short and J 7 bases short, with 11 bases between. The CDR3 DNA is TGTGCCAGCAGCCCAAGGCCTCTCGGGGAGCTGTTTTTT. The encoded protein is CASSPRPLGELFF.

This clonotype was counted at least ten times. The chain employs TRBV29-1 and TRBJ2-1, with TRBD1 matching 11 bases. The CDR3 runs to 12 residues. Germline CDR1 SQVTM, CDR2 ANQGSEA. The CDR3 DNA follows: TGCACCGGACAGGGGGCTATCAATGAGCAGTTCTTC. It is translated as CTGQGAINEQFF.

This chain connects TRBV5-1 to TRBJ2-7, with 10 bases matching TRBD2. The ends lost 3 bases at V and 0 bases at J; junction bases unmatched: 6. The CDR3 has 16 amino acids. Germline V gene sequence: CDR1 SGHRS, CDR2 YFSETQ. CDR3 coding DNA: TGCGCCAGCAGCTCGACTAGCGGGTCTCGCTCCTACGAGCAGTACTTC. This encodes CASSSTSGSRSYEQYF.

This clonotype was seen at least ten times. This chain uses TRBV5-1 with TRBJ1-2; 7 bases align to TRBD1. The CDR3 is 14 residues long. Germline V gene sequence: CDR1 SGHRS, CDR2 YFSETQ. The V and J ends lost 2 bases and 2 bases, in that order; junction bases with no gene match: 3. The CDR3 DNA sequence: TGCGCCAGCAGCTTACTGACAGGGAACTATGGCTACACCTTC. It specifies CASSLLTGNYGYTF.

This clonotype was counted ten times or more. This chain connects TRBV7-2 to TRBJ1-5; 7 bases line up with TRBD1. The trim removed 5 bases at V and 7 bases at J, leaving 8 bases unmatched. This CDR3 is 14 amino acids long. Germline V gene sequence: CDR1 SGHTA, CDR2 FQGNSA. CDR3 sequence reads: CASSQRQGRQPQHF. The CDR3 nucleotides are TGTGCCAGCAGCCAGCGACAGGGACGGCAGCCCCAGCATTTT.

This clonotype was picked up a small number of times. The V gene is TRBV3-1, the J gene TRBJ1-1; no reliable D call. The CDR3 totals 13 residues. CDR1 is LGHDT and CDR2 is YNNKEL in the germline V gene (reference sequence). Trimming pared 4 bases from V and 0 bases from J, leaving 6 bases between. CDR3 sequence reads: CASSPGVNTEAFF. In nucleotides, the CDR3 is TGTGCCAGCAGCCCGGGAGTGAACACTGAAGCTTTCTTT. The entire variable domain, with the rest obtained from reference TRBV3-1 and TRBJ1-1, is as follows: DTAVSQTPKYLVTQMGNDKSIKCEQNLGHDTMYWYKQDSKKFLKIMFSYNNKELIINETVPNRFSPKSPDKAHLNLHINSLELGDSAVYFCASSPGVNTEAFFGQGTRLTVV.

In its sample, this clonotype was seen a few times. The genes are TRBV12-5 and TRBJ2-1, with no clear D. This CDR3 contains 12 residues. V dropped 2 bases and J dropped 7 bases, with 6 bases sitting between them. CDR1 and CDR2 (germline): LGHNT, FRNRAP. CDR3 loop: CASGLYGNEQFF. The CDR3 coding sequence is TGTGCTAGTGGTTTGTATGGGAATGAGCAGTTCTTC.

The V and J genes are TRBV15 and TRBJ1-1, with TRBD1 identical over 9 bases. The CDR3 totals 15 residues. The ends lost 0 bases at V and 1 base at J; junction bases unmatched: 0. CDR1 and CDR2 (germline): LNHNV, YYDKDF (reference sequence). The CDR3 sequence is CATSRETGGNTEAFF. CDR3 DNA sequence: TGTGCCACCAGCAGAGAGACAGGGGGGAACACTGAAGCTTTCTTT.

The chain combines TRBV5-1 with TRBJ2-2; 7 positions agree with TRBD2. J lost 6 bases, V lost 4 bases, and 9 bases had no gene match. The germline CDR1 and CDR2 sequences are SGHRS and YFSETQ. The CDR3 is made up of 15 amino acids. The CDR3 DNA reads TGCGCCAGCAGCCTGGATCCGAGCGGGGCCGGGGAGCTGTTTTTT. It codes for CASSLDPSGAGELFF.

The chain carries TRBV12-3 or TRBV12-4 and TRBJ2-1; 11 nucleotides align to TRBD2. With V trimmed by 10 bases and J by 7 bases, 18 bases remained unmatched. This CDR3 has 17 amino acids. The CDR3 here is CATKLGVAGGPGNEQFF. Here the CDR3 DNA reads TGTGCCACCAAGCTCGGGGTAGCGGGAGGGCCAGGGAATGAGCAGTTCTTC.

This clonotype has only a few counts. The V and J genes are TRBV5-1 and TRBJ2-1; no clear D. The CDR3 contains 14 residues. The germline V gene encodes CDR1 SGHRS and CDR2 YFSETQ. V lost 1 base to trimming and J lost 0 bases, with 5 bases between them. This CDR3 reads CASSLQSSYNEQFF. CDR3 DNA: TGCGCCAGCAGCTTGCAAAGCTCCTACAATGAGCAGTTCTTC.

This clonotype was seen ten or more times. The chain uses TRBV7-9 and TRBJ2-7, with TRBD1 matching 7 bases. Per germline, CDR1 SEHNR and CDR2 FQNEAQ (reference sequence). V trimming: 4 bases; J trimming: 2 bases; junction bases outside the gene matches: 5. The CDR3 contains 14 residues. The CDR3 sequence is CASSSGQETYEQYF. Written as DNA, the CDR3 is TGTGCCAGCAGCTCAGGACAGGAGACCTACGAGCAGTACTTC.

The rearrangement uses TRBV7-3 and TRBJ1-2; D is perhaps TRBD1 (6 bases). The length of the CDR3 is 13 residues. V was clipped by 2 bases and J by 5 bases, with 9 bases between them. Germline values: CDR1 SGHTA, CDR2 FQGTGA. This CDR3 reads CASSLQQGYGYTF. The CDR3 DNA sequence: TGTGCCAGCAGCTTACAACAGGGATATGGCTACACCTTC.

The sample holds many counts of this clonotype. The chain employs TRBV3-1 and TRBJ1-6; D ambiguous. CDR3 length equals 14 residues. Germline V gene sequence: CDR1 LGHDT, CDR2 YNNKEL (reference sequence). The ends were cut back, 2 bases at V and 9 bases at J, with 11 bases in the middle. CDR3 in amino acids: CASSQLELSSPLHF. In DNA, the CDR3 is TGTGCCAGCAGCCAACTGGAGCTCTCTTCACCCCTCCACTTT.

The chain employs TRBV20-1 and TRBJ2-3; 7 positions match TRBD2. The CDR3 has 15 amino acids. V lost 6 bases and J lost 6; bases outside the gene matches: 15. CDR1 DFQATT and CDR2 SNEGSKA come from the germline V gene (reference sequence). The CDR3 coding sequence is TGCAGTGCCCCTTCTCGGGGCGGGGGAGGGGATACGCAGTATTTT. Protein sequence: CSAPSRGGGGDTQYF.

This clonotype was detected many times. V gene TRBV18 combines with J gene TRBJ2-1; D is uncertain. Per germline, CDR1 KGHSH and CDR2 LQKENI. Trimming pared 7 bases from V and 6 bases from J, leaving 16 bases between. CDR3 length: 14 amino acids. DNA of the CDR3: TGTGCCAGCTTTCCGTCGGGTAGTACCAATGAGCAGTTCTTC. Encoded protein: CASFPSGSTNEQFF.

The chain uses TRBV6-6 and TRBJ1-1, with D possibly TRBD1 on 6 matching bases. The V gene lost 7 bases and the J gene lost 5 bases, with 14 bases spanning the gap. The CDR3 length is 13 residues. Germline assignment: CDR1 MNHNY and CDR2 SVGAGI (reference sequence). Written as DNA, the CDR3 is TGTGCCAGCACCCTCACTCAGGGGACTGAAGCTTTCTTT. Translating gives CASTLTQGTEAFF.

This clonotype was picked up many times. The rearrangement uses TRBV9 and TRBJ2-3; TRBD2 is a possible D gene (6 bases). Germline V CDR1 and CDR2: SGDLS, YYNGEE. CDR3 length: 15 residues. V was shortened by 0 bases and J by 6 bases, with 14 bases between the two germline ends. CDR3 region: CASSVEFGGRDTQYF. The CDR3 coding sequence is TGTGCCAGCAGCGTAGAATTCGGGGGTCGGGATACGCAGTATTTT.

The V and J genes are TRBV7-2 and TRBJ2-1, with no clear D. The V gene's germline CDR1 is SGHTA and CDR2 FQGNSA. The CDR3 totals 12 residues. Trimming pared 1 base from V and 12 bases from J, leaving 10 bases between. This CDR3 reads CASSLEGKGQFF. The CDR3 region has the DNA TGTGCCAGCAGCTTAGAAGGGAAAGGGCAGTTCTTC.

This sequence joins TRBV7-2 and TRBJ2-4; D is possibly TRBD2 (7 bases). V dropped 5 bases and J dropped 4 bases, with 12 bases sitting between them. Per germline, CDR1 SGHTA and CDR2 FQGNSA. This CDR3 has 14 amino acids. The CDR3 spells CASSKGGGKNIQYF. DNA for the CDR3: TGTGCCAGCAGCAAGGGGGGGGGAAAAAACATTCAGTACTTC.

This clonotype was seen ten or more times. The chain recombines TRBV5-1 with TRBJ1-1; D is ambiguous. Germline CDR1 SGHRS, CDR2 YFSETQ. The germline V and J ends were trimmed by 0 bases and 4 bases, with 10 bases remaining between them. The CDR3 is 14 amino acids. This CDR3 reads CASSLELLSTEAFF. The CDR3 region has the DNA TGCGCCAGCAGCTTGGAACTGCTGAGCACTGAAGCTTTCTTT.

The chain uses TRBV5-1 and TRBJ1-1, with D uncertain. Germline lookup yields CDR1 SGHRS and CDR2 YFSETQ. V lost 3 bases and J 5 bases, leaving 11 bases between the germline ends. CDR3 length equals 13 residues. The CDR3 loop reads CASSSQAGTEAFF. CDR3 sequence (DNA): TGCGCCAGCAGCTCCCAGGCGGGGACTGAAGCTTTCTTT.

The table lists this clonotype with a few counts. The chain joins TRBV5-1 to TRBJ2-3, with a tentative D call TRBD2 (6 bases). The germline V gene has CDR1 SGHRS and CDR2 YFSETQ. The CDR3 covers 14 residues. Between the trimmed V and J ends, which lost 5 bases and 0 bases, there was a span of 10 bases. The CDR3 loop reads CASSGGASTDTQYF. For the CDR3, the DNA is TGCGCCAGCAGTGGCGGGGCTAGCACAGATACGCAGTATTTT. Combining the CDR3 with reference TRBV5-1 and TRBJ2-3 gives the whole variable domain KAGVTQTPRYLIKTRGQQVTLSCSPISGHRSVSWYQQTPGQGLQFLFEYFSETQRNKGNFPGRFSGRQFSNSRSEMNVSTLELGDSALYLCASSGGASTDTQYFGPGTRLTVL.